The present TCR beta chain was sequenced within a study of shared clonotypes between healthy human individuals. Notes on the study in general: Larger richness was generally estimated for naive than memory subsets. The sampled material consisted only of blood, and tissue repertoires are likely to differ. Non-shared clonotypes had lower generation probabilities than those shared by all four donors.

The investigators split CD4+ cells into a CD45RA+ naive subset and a CD45RA-negative memory subset. This table comes from immunoSEQ multiplex PCR, and its TCRdb copy is limited to in-frame clones, with some not included. Among approximately 2.5 million clones listed, approximately 94% were seen once. The CDR3 length is 17 residues. Germline CDR1 SGHNT, CDR2 YYREEE (reference sequence). With 4 bases clipped from V and 0 bases from J, the junction kept 3 bases outside the gene matches. Details on this clone: As yet, its antigen is unknown.

Input material: naive CD4+ T cells sorted from blood. The subset denotes: CD45RA+ positively selected. The TCR was taken from a man in his late teens or twenties in good health. The chain carries TRBV5-4 and TRBJ2-1, with 14 bases identical to TRBD2. The CDR3 DNA reads as TGTGCCAGCAGCGCCGGGACTAGCGGGAGCTCCTACAATGAGCAGTTCTTC. It yields the protein CASSAGTSGSSYNEQFF.